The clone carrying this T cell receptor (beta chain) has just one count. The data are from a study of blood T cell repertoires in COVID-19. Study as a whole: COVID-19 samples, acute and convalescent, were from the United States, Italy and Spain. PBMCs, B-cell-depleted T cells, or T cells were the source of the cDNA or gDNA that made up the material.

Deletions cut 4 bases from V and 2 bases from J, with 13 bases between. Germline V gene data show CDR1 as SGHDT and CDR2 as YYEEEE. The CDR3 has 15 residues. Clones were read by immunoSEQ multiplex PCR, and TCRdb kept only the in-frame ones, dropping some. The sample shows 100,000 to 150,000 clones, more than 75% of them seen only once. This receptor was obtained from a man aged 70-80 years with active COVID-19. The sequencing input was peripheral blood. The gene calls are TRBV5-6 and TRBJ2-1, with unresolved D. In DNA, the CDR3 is TGTGCCAGCAGCCCCCCTCGGTTGACCTACAATGAGCAGTTCTTC. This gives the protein CASSPPRLTYNEQFF.